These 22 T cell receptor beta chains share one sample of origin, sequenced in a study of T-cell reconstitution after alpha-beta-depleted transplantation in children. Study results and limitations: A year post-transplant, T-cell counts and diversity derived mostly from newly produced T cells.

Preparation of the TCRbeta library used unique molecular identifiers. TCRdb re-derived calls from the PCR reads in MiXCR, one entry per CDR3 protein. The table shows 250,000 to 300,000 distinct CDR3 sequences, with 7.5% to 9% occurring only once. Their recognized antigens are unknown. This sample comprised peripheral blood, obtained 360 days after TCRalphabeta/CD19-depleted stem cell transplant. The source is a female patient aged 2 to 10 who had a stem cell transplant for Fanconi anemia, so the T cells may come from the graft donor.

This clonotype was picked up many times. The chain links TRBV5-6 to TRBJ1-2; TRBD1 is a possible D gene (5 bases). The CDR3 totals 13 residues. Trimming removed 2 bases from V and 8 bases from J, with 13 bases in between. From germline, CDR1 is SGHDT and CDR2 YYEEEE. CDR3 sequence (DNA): TGTGCCAGCAGCTTAAGAATCGACAGAGGCTACACCTTC. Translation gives CASSLRIDRGYTF.

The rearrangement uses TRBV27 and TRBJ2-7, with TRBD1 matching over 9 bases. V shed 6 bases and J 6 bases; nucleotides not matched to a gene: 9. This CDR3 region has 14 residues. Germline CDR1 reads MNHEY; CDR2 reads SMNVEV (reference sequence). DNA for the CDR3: TGTGCCAGCAGGGGGACAGGGCCAATGGGCGAGCAGTACTTC. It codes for CASRGTGPMGEQYF.

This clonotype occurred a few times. CDR3 DNA sequence: TGCGCCAGCAGCTTGCAAGGGGTCATGGCTTTCTTT. Residues: CASSLQGVMAFF. The chain has TRBV5-1 and TRBJ1-1; maybe TRBD1 (5 bases). There are 12 residues in the CDR3. Between the trimmed V and J ends, which lost 1 base and 11 bases, there was a span of 12 bases. CDR1 is SGHRS and CDR2 is YFSETQ in the germline V gene. Based on the CDR3 plus reference TRBV5-1 and TRBJ1-1, the full variable domain is KAGVTQTPRYLIKTRGQQVTLSCSPISGHRSVSWYQQTPGQGLQFLFEYFSETQRNKGNFPGRFSGRQFSNSRSEMNVSTLELGDSALYLCASSLQGVMAFFGQGTRLTVV.

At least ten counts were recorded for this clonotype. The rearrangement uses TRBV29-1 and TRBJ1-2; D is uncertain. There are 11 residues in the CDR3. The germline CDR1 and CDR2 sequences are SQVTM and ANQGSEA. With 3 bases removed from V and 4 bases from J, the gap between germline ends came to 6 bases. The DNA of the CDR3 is TGCAGCGTTGAGGAGGCCTATGGCTACACCTTC. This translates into CSVEEAYGYTF.

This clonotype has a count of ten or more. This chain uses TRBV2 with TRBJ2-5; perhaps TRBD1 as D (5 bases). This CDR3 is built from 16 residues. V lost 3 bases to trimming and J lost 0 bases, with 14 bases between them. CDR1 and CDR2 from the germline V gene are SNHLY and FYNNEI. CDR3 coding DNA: TGTGCCAGCAGTGATTCCCAACAGGTCTACCAAGAGACCCAGTACTTC. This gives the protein CASSDSQQVYQETQYF.

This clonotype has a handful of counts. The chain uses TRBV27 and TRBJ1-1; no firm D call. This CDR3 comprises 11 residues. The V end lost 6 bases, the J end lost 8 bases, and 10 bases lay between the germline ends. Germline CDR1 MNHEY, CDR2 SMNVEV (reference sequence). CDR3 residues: CASRINREAFF. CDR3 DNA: TGTGCCAGCAGGATCAACCGGGAAGCTTTCTTT.

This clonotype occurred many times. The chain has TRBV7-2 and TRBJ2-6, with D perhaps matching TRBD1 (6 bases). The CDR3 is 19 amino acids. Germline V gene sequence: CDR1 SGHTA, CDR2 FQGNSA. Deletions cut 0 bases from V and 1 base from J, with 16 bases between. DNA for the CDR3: TGTGCCAGCAGCTTAGCGTCACAGGGAGTGAGATCTGGGGCCAACGTCCTGACTTTC. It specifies CASSLASQGVRSGANVLTF. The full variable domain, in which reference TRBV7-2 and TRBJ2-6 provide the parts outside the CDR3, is GAGVSQSPSNKVTEKGKDVELRCDPISGHTALYWYRQSLGQGLEFLIYFQGNSAPDKSGLPSDRFSAERTGGSVSTLTIQRTQQEDSAVYLCASSLASQGVRSGANVLTFGAGSRLTVL.

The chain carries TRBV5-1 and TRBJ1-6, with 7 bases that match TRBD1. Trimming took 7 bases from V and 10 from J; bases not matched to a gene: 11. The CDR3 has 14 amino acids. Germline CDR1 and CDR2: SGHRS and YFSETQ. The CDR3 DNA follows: TGCGCCAGCGGTGGGGGGACAGAGGTCTCACCCCTCCACTTT. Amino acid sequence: CASGGGTEVSPLHF.

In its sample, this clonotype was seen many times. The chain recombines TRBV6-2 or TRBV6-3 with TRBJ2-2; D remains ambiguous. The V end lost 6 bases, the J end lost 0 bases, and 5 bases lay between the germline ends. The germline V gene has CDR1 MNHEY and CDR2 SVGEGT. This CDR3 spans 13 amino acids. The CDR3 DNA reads TGTGCCAGCAGCCGGACGAACACCGGGGAGCTGTTTTTT. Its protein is CASSRTNTGELFF.

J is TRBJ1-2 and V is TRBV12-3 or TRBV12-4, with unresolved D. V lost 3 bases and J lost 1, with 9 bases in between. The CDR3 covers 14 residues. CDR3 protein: CASSFGQINYGYTF. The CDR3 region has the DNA TGTGCCAGCAGTTTTGGGCAGATTAACTATGGCTACACCTTC.

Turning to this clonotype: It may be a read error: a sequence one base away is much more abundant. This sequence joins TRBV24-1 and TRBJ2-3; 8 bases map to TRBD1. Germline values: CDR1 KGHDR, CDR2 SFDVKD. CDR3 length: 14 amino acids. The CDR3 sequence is CVTSGDRGTDTQYF. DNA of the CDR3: TGTGTCACCAGTGGAGACAGGGGAACAGATACGCAGTATTTT.

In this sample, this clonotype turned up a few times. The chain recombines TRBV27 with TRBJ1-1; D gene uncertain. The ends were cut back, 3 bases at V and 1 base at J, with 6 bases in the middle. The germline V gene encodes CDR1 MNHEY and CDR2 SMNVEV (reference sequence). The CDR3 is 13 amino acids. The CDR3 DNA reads TGTGCCAGCAGTTTGAGGAGGAACACTGAAGCTTTCTTT. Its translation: CASSLRRNTEAFF.

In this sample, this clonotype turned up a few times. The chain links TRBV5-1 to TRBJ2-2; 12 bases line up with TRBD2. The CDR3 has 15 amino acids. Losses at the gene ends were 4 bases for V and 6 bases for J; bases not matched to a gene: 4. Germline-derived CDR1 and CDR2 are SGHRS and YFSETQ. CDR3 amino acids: CASSPASGRAGELFF. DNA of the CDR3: TGCGCCAGCAGCCCTGCTAGCGGGAGGGCCGGGGAGCTGTTTTTT.

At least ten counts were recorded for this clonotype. In DNA, the CDR3 is TGCGCCAGCAGCCTTGGGACAAAGCAAGAGACCCAGTACTTC. This sequence encodes CASSLGTKQETQYF. The gene calls are TRBV4-1 and TRBJ2-5, with D perhaps matching TRBD1 (6 bases). The CDR3 runs 14 residues. V gave up 4 bases and J gave up 2 bases, with 11 bases separating them. Germline V gene sequence: CDR1 MGHRA, CDR2 YSYEKL.

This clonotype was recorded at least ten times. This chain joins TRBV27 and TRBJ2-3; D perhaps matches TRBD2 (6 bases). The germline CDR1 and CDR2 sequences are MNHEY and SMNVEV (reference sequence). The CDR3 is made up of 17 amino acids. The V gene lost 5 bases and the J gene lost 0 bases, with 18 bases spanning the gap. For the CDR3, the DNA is TGTGCCAGCAGTCCCCTCCTAGCGCCTACTAGCACAGATACGCAGTATTTT. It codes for CASSPLLAPTSTDTQYF.

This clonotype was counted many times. CDR3 region: CASSLTSGRTGELFF. The CDR3 DNA follows: TGCGCCAGCAGCTTAACTAGCGGACGCACCGGGGAGCTGTTTTTT. J is TRBJ2-2 and V is TRBV5-1, with 8 bases identical to TRBD2. The germline V gene encodes CDR1 SGHRS and CDR2 YFSETQ. The CDR3 is 15 amino acids. V lost 2 bases to trimming and J lost 4 bases; unmatched junction nucleotides: 4.

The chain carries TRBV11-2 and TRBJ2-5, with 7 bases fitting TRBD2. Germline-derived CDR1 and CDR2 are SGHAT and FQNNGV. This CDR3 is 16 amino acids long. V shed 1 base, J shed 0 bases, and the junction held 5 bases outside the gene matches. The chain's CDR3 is CASSLGGEGNQETQYF. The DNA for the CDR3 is TGTGCCAGCAGCTTAGGAGGGGAGGGGAACCAAGAGACCCAGTACTTC.

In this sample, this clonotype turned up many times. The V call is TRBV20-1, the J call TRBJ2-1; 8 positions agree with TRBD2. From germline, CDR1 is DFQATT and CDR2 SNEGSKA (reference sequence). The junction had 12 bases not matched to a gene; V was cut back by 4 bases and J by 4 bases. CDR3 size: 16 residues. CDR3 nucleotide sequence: TGCAGTGCTAATGGTCCGGGAGGGCCAACTTACAATGAGCAGTTCTTC. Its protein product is CSANGPGGPTYNEQFF.

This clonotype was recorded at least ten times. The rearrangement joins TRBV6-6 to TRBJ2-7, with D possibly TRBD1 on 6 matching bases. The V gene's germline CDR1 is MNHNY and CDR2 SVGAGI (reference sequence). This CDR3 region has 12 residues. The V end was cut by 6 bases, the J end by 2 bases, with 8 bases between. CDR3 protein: CASRDSPYEQYF. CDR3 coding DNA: TGTGCCAGCAGGGACAGCCCCTACGAGCAGTACTTC.

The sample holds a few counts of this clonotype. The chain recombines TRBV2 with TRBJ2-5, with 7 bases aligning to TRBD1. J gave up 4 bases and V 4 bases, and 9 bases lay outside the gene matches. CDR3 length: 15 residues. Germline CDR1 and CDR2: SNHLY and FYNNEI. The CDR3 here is CASSAQGGDGETQYF. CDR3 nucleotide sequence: TGTGCCAGCAGTGCGCAAGGGGGCGACGGAGAGACCCAGTACTTC.

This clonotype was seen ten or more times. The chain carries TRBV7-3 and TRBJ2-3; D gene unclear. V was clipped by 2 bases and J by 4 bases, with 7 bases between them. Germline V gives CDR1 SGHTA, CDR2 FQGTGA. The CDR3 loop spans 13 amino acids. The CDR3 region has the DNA TGTGCCAGCAGCTTATTGACGGCAGATACGCAGTATTTT. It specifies CASSLLTADTQYF.

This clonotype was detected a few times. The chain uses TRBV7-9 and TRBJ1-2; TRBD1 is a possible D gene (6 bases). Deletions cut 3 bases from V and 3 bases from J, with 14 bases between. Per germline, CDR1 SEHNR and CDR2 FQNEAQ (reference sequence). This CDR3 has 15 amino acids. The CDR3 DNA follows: TGTGCCAGCAGCTTCACCCTCGGACAGTACTATGGCTACACCTTC. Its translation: CASSFTLGQYYGYTF.